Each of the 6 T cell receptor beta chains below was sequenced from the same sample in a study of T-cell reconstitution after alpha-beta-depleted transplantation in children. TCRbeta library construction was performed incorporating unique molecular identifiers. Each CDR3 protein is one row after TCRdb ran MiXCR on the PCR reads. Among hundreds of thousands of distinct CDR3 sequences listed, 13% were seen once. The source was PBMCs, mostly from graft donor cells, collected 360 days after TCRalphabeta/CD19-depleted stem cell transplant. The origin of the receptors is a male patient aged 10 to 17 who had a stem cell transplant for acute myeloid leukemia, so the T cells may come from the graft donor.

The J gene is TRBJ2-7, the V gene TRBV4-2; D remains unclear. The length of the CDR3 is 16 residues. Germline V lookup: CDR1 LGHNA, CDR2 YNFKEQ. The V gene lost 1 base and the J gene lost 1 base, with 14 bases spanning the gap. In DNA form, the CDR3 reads TGTGCCAGCAGCCAAGCAAAGGTGCGGAAGTCCTACGAGCAGTACTTC. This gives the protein CASSQAKVRKSYEQYF.

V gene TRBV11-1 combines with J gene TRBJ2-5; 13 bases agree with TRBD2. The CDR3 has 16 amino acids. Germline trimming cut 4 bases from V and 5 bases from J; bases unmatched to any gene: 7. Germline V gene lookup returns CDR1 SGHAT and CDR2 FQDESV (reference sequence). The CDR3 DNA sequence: TGTGCCAGCAGCTCCCCGGGACTAGCGGGACGGGAGACCCAGTACTTC. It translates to CASSSPGLAGRETQYF.

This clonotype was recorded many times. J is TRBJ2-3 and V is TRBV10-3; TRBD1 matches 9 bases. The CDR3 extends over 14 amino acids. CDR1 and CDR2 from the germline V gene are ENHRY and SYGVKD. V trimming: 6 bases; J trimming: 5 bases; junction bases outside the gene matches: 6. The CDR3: CAISPGQGVDTQYF. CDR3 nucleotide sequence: TGTGCCATCAGCCCGGGACAGGGCGTAGATACGCAGTATTTT.

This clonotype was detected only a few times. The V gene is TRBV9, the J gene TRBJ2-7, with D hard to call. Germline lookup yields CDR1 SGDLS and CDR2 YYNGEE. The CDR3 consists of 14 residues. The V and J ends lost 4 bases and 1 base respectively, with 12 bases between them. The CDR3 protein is CASSWSWWSYEQYF. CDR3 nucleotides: TGTGCCAGCAGCTGGAGTTGGTGGTCCTACGAGCAGTACTTC.

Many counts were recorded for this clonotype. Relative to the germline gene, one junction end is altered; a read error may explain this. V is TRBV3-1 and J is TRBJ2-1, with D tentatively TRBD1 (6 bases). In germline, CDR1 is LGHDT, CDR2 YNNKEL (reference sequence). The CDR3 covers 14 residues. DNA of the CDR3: TGTGCCAGCAGCCAACGGCCATGGGGGCGAGGGGTACTCTTC. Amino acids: CASSQRPWGRGVLF.

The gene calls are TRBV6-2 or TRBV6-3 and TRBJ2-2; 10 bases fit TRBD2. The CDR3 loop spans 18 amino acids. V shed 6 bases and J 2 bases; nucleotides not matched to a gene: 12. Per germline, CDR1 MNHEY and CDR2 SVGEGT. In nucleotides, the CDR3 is TGTGCCAGCAGCCTTCGACACCGGACTAGCGGAAACACCGGGGAGCTGTTTTTT. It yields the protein CASSLRHRTSGNTGELFF.